Shown below are 15 T cell receptor beta chains from a single sample sequenced in a study of cytomegalovirus exposure and HLA in healthy donors. The PCR contained 60 Vbeta and 13 Jbeta primers. Method: immunoSEQ multiplex PCR; TCRdb's copy keeps in-frame clones and lacks some. Among around 140,000 clones listed, about 80% were seen once. Material: PBMCs. The origin of the receptors is a middle-aged man in good health and CMV-seronegative.

The rearrangement uses TRBV12-5 and TRBJ1-5; tentative D call: TRBD1 (5 bases). This CDR3 has 14 amino acids. V lost 10 bases to trimming and J lost 0 bases, with 13 bases between them. Germline-derived CDR1 and CDR2 are LGHNT and FRNRAP. The CDR3 is CANERGYSNQPQHF. The DNA of the CDR3 is TGTGCTAACGAAAGGGGCTATAGCAATCAGCCCCAGCATTTT.

J is TRBJ1-2 and V is TRBV5-1; TRBD1 is a possible D gene (6 bases). Germline V gives CDR1 SGHRS, CDR2 YFSETQ. The CDR3 has 15 amino acids. Trimming pared 4 bases from V and 7 bases from J, leaving 20 bases between. CDR3 residues: CASSANLSGARGYTF. The CDR3 nucleotides read TGCGCCAGCAGCGCCAACCTCTCAGGGGCACGTGGCTACACCTTC.

This clone was picked up one time. The V call is TRBV10-3, the J call TRBJ1-1; 7 bases are a match to TRBD1. V was pared by 6 bases and J by 0 bases, with 7 bases of the junction left unmatched. The CDR3 runs to 15 residues. Germline values: CDR1 ENHRY, CDR2 SYGVKD. This chain's CDR3 is CAISTLTGVNTEAFF. CDR3 bases: TGTGCCATCAGCACCCTCACAGGGGTGAACACTGAAGCTTTCTTT.

The chain joins TRBV5-5 to TRBJ1-4; the D gene is possibly TRBD1 (6 bases). Between the trimmed V and J ends, which lost 0 bases and 6 bases, there was a span of 9 bases. The CDR3 totals 14 residues. In germline, CDR1 is SGHKS, CDR2 YYEKEE (reference sequence). For the CDR3, the DNA is TGTGCCAGCAGCTTGGAGTGGACAGATGAAAAACTGTTTTTT. Its translation: CASSLEWTDEKLFF.

This CDR3 is CAWSVAGNVDYGYTF. CDR3 sequence (DNA): TGTGCCTGGAGTGTAGCGGGTAACGTTGACTATGGCTACACCTTC. The genes are TRBV30 and TRBJ1-2, with D uncertain. CDR3 length: 15 amino acids. With 0 bases removed from V and 3 bases from J, the gap between germline ends came to 14 bases. The germline V gene has CDR1 GTSNPN and CDR2 SVGIG (reference sequence).

V usage is TRBV6-1 and J usage is TRBJ2-7, with TRBD1 matching over 8 bases. The CDR3 length is 13 residues. The V gene end was trimmed by 7 bases and the J gene end by 1 base; junction bases not matched to a gene: 3. Germline CDR1 MNHNS, CDR2 SASEGT. The CDR3 region has the DNA TGTGCCAGCATGGGGACAGGATCCTACGAGCAGTACTTC. Its protein product is CASMGTGSYEQYF.

The rearrangement joins TRBV5-8 to TRBJ1-1; 9 bases match TRBD1. CDR3 length equals 15 residues. The V segment lost 6 bases and the J segment 4 bases; nucleotides outside the gene matches: 10. Germline-derived CDR1 and CDR2 are SGHTS and YDEGEE. The CDR3 coding sequence is TGTGCCAGCATAGGTGGACAGGGGATTCTCACTGAAGCTTTCTTT. It is translated as CASIGGQGILTEAFF.

The V gene is TRBV18, the J gene TRBJ1-2; TRBD1 matches at 9 bases. V shed 3 bases and J 5 bases; nucleotides not matched to a gene: 4. The germline V gene has CDR1 KGHSH and CDR2 LQKENI. The CDR3 is made up of 14 amino acids. The CDR3 DNA sequence: TGTGCCAGCTCACCCCTACAGGGGGCTTATGGCTACACCTTC. Translation: CASSPLQGAYGYTF.

The chain is built from TRBV7-9 and TRBJ2-5; the match to TRBD1 covers 8 bases. This CDR3 contains 14 residues. Losses at the gene ends were 3 bases for V and 2 bases for J; bases not matched to a gene: 2. Germline V lookup: CDR1 SEHNR, CDR2 FQNEAQ (reference sequence). The CDR3 sequence is CASSFRDRQETQYF. The CDR3 DNA is TGTGCCAGCAGCTTCAGGGACAGGCAAGAGACCCAGTACTTC.

V usage is TRBV11-2 and J usage is TRBJ1-1; D is possibly TRBD1 (5 bases). The CDR3 length is 14 residues. Trimming took 1 base from V and 1 from J, leaving 7 bases between them. Germline lookup yields CDR1 SGHAT and CDR2 FQNNGV. CDR3 amino acids: CASSLGGTNTEAFF. CDR3 nucleotides: TGTGCCAGCAGCTTAGGGGGCACGAACACTGAAGCTTTCTTT.

V gene TRBV7-3 combines with J gene TRBJ1-6; perhaps TRBD1 as D (6 bases). The CDR3 runs to 16 residues. The germline CDR1 and CDR2 sequences are SGHTA and FQGTGA. V lost 5 bases to trimming and J lost 5 bases, with 16 bases between them. This CDR3 reads CASSRRGGANNSPLHF. CDR3 sequence (DNA): TGTGCCAGCAGCCGCCGGGGGGGGGCTAATAATTCACCCCTCCACTTT.

The J gene is TRBJ1-1, the V gene TRBV4-2; 9 nucleotides match TRBD1. With V trimmed by 2 bases and J by 2 bases, 6 bases remained unmatched. The CDR3 spans 16 residues. The germline V gene encodes CDR1 LGHNA and CDR2 YNFKEQ. The CDR3 here is CASSQLPTGGNTEAFF. In nucleotides, the CDR3 is TGTGCCAGCAGCCAATTGCCGACAGGGGGAAACACTGAAGCTTTCTTT.

The chain couples TRBV6-1 to TRBJ2-5; the D gene is possibly TRBD2 (7 bases). V was pared by 5 bases and J by 4 bases, with 11 bases between. CDR1 is MNHNS, CDR2 SASEGT, per germline. The CDR3 covers 13 residues. CDR3 sequence: CASSTGRGETQYF. The CDR3 region has the DNA TGTGCCAGCAGTACAGGGAGGGGAGAGACCCAGTACTTC.

This chain links TRBV5-8 with TRBJ1-6; weak D call: TRBD1 (6 bases). The V end lost 4 bases, the J end lost 9 bases, and 11 bases lay between the germline ends. CDR3 size: 13 residues. The germline CDR1 and CDR2 sequences are SGHTS and YDEGEE. The CDR3 reads CASSITGSSPLHF. In DNA form, the CDR3 reads TGTGCCAGCAGCATAACAGGGAGTTCACCCCTCCACTTT.

The rearrangement uses TRBV11-2 and TRBJ2-5; 8 nucleotides line up with TRBD1. CDR3 length: 15 residues. J gave up 3 bases and V 5 bases, and 8 bases lay outside the gene matches. Germline CDR1 reads SGHAT; CDR2 reads FQNNGV. Written as DNA, the CDR3 is TGTGCCAGCAGCGGGCGAAGGGACAGGAAAGAGACCCAGTACTTC. As protein: CASSGRRDRKETQYF.